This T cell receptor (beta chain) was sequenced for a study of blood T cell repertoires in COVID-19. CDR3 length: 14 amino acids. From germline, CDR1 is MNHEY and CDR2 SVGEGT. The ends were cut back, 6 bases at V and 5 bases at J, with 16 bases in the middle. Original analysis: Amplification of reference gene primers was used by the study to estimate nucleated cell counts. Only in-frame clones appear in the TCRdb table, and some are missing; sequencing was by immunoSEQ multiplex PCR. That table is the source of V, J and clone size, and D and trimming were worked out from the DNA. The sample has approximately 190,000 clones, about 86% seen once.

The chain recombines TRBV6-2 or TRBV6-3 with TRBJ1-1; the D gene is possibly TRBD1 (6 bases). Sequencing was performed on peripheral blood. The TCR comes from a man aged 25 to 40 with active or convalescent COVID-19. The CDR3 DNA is TGTGCCAGCAGCGATCAGGGGCCTCGGACTGAAGCTTTCTTT. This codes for CASSDQGPRTEAFF.